Below are 27 T cell receptor beta chains sequenced from a single sample in a study of response to subunit inactivated influenza vaccine. A single record per CDR3 protein comes from TCRdb applying MiXCR to the RT-PCR reads. The sample has about 540,000 distinct CDR3 sequences, 20% to 25% seen once. The sample was also reused in another study, on T cells expressing NK-cell markers. That study reports: UMIs were included in TCR beta cDNA generated by 5'RACE template switching.

Sequenced material: CD4+ T cells sorted from PBMCs, taken 11 to 12 days after vaccination. All receptors derive from a man aged 50 or older who received an inactivated influenza vaccine.

This clonotype occurred a few times. The V call is TRBV10-3, the J call TRBJ2-7, with D perhaps TRBD1 or TRBD2 (5 bases each). The CDR3 totals 16 residues. Trimming took 6 bases from V and 5 from J, leaving 23 bases between them. Per germline, CDR1 ENHRY and CDR2 SYGVKD. The CDR3 DNA is TGTGCCATCAGACCCAAAGGTGAGGGGCCGACCCACGAGCAGTACTTC. Its translation is CAIRPKGEGPTHEQYF.

This rearrangement joins TRBV11-2 to TRBJ2-1; TRBD1 matches at 7 bases. The ends lost 5 bases at V and 6 bases at J; junction bases unmatched: 4. Per germline, CDR1 SGHAT and CDR2 FQNNGV. This CDR3 is 13 amino acids long. The CDR3 protein is CASSEDRTNEQFF. DNA for the CDR3: TGTGCCAGCAGCGAGGACAGGACCAATGAGCAGTTCTTC. The full variable domain, with the rest looked up from reference TRBV11-2 and TRBJ2-1, is EAGVAQSPRYKIIEKRQSVAFWCNPISGHATLYWYQQILGQGPKLLIQFQNNGVVDDSQLPKDRFSAERLKGVDSTLKIQPAKLEDSAVYLCASSEDRTNEQFFGPGTRLTVL.

A few counts support this clonotype. This chain connects TRBV12-3 or TRBV12-4 to TRBJ1-1; 7 nucleotides line up with TRBD1. The CDR3 has 13 residues. V was pared by 4 bases and J by 6 bases, with 5 bases of the junction left unmatched. CDR3 DNA: TGTGCCAGCAGTTCCACAGGGGCTTCTGAAGCTTTCTTT. As protein: CASSSTGASEAFF.

This clonotype came up once. The rearrangement joins TRBV12-3 or TRBV12-4 to TRBJ2-2, with a possible D match to TRBD2 (5 bases). With 7 bases removed from V and 4 bases from J, the gap between germline ends came to 19 bases. The CDR3 covers 16 residues. In nucleotides, the CDR3 is TGTGCCAGCACCCGAGGGTTCCAGACCCTCACCGGGGAGCTGTTTTTT. Translating gives CASTRGFQTLTGELFF.

This chain links TRBV11-2 with TRBJ2-3; TRBD2 matches at 14 bases. With 5 bases clipped from V and 4 bases from J, the junction kept 11 bases outside the gene matches. The CDR3 consists of 18 residues. CDR1 is SGHAT and CDR2 is FQNNGV in the germline V gene. DNA of the CDR3: TGTGCCAGCAGCCCACTGATGACTAGCGGGAGGGCCCCAGATACGCAGTATTTT. It specifies CASSPLMTSGRAPDTQYF.

This rearrangement joins TRBV4-2 to TRBJ2-3; the match to TRBD2 covers 14 bases. This CDR3 has 17 residues. V shed 1 base and J 0 bases; nucleotides not matched to a gene: 0. Germline CDR1 LGHNA, CDR2 YNFKEQ. The CDR3: CASSQGTSGRSTDTQYF. The CDR3 DNA reads as TGTGCCAGCAGCCAAGGGACTAGCGGGAGGAGCACAGATACGCAGTATTTT.

This clonotype appeared a few times. This chain uses TRBV7-3 with TRBJ2-2; D may be TRBD2 (6 bases). The CDR3 runs to 14 residues. The V end lost 5 bases, the J end lost 6 bases, and 13 bases lay between the germline ends. CDR1 is SGHTA and CDR2 is FQGTGA in the germline V gene. CDR3 loop: CASSMGERAGELFF. The CDR3 DNA sequence: TGTGCCAGCAGCATGGGGGAGCGGGCCGGGGAGCTGTTTTTT.

The chain carries TRBV10-3 and TRBJ1-1; no clear D. With 2 bases removed from V and 0 bases from J, the gap between germline ends came to 10 bases. This CDR3 has 15 residues. Germline V gene sequence: CDR1 ENHRY, CDR2 SYGVKD. This chain's CDR3 is CAISEPGALNTEAFF. The CDR3 nucleotides are TGTGCCATCAGTGAGCCAGGAGCCTTGAACACTGAAGCTTTCTTT.

The rearrangement links TRBV6-5 to TRBJ2-7; D gene uncertain. CDR1 and CDR2 from the germline V gene are MNHEY and SVGAGI. V was trimmed by 0 bases and J by 4 bases, leaving 10 bases between them. The CDR3 runs to 14 residues. The CDR3 DNA sequence: TGTGCCAGCAGTTACTCGCTGTACAGATACGAGCAGTACTTC. Translated, it gives CASSYSLYRYEQYF.

There are a few counts of this clonotype. The gene calls are TRBV7-9 and TRBJ2-5; D is undetermined. The length of the CDR3 is 14 residues. The germline gives CDR1 SEHNR, CDR2 FQNEAQ (reference sequence). The V end lost 0 bases, the J end lost 5 bases, and 10 bases lay between the germline ends. CDR3: CASSLAWGAETQYF. The CDR3 DNA reads as TGTGCCAGCAGCTTAGCCTGGGGTGCGGAGACCCAGTACTTC.

This clonotype was counted a few times. V usage is TRBV5-1 and J usage is TRBJ2-5, with D tentatively TRBD2 (5 bases). Germline V gene lookup returns CDR1 SGHRS and CDR2 YFSETQ. Trimming took 4 bases from V and 5 from J, leaving 15 bases between them. This CDR3 is built from 14 residues. The CDR3 DNA sequence: TGCGCCAGCAGCCTGTCCGGGAAAAGGGAGACCCAGTACTTC. Translated: CASSLSGKRETQYF.

This clonotype was recorded at least ten times. This chain uses TRBV4-3 with TRBJ2-3; D remains unclear. The ends were cut back, 0 bases at V and 0 bases at J, with 7 bases in the middle. The CDR3 runs 15 residues. Germline V gives CDR1 LGHNA, CDR2 YSLEER. Here the CDR3 reads CASSQEAASTDTQYF. CDR3 nucleotides: TGCGCCAGCAGCCAAGAGGCGGCGAGCACAGATACGCAGTATTTT.

V is TRBV4-3 and J is TRBJ2-7; maybe TRBD1 (6 bases). V lost 1 base to trimming and J lost 6 bases, with 19 bases between them. The CDR3 is made up of 16 amino acids. Germline assignment: CDR1 LGHNA and CDR2 YSLEER. The CDR3 DNA reads as TGCGCCAGCAGCCAAGTTGGGTACCGGGACACTAGCGAGCAGTACTTC. The encoded protein is CASSQVGYRDTSEQYF.

The rearrangement links TRBV5-1 to TRBJ2-7; D gene ambiguous. Germline V CDR1 and CDR2: SGHRS, YFSETQ. Between the trimmed V and J ends, which lost 4 bases and 6 bases, there was a span of 14 bases. This CDR3 region has 13 residues. This chain's CDR3 is CASSPSSAREQYF. In nucleotides, the CDR3 is TGCGCCAGCAGCCCATCGTCCGCGCGCGAGCAGTACTTC. Using reference TRBV5-1 and TRBJ2-7 for the parts outside the CDR3, the full variable domain is KAGVTQTPRYLIKTRGQQVTLSCSPISGHRSVSWYQQTPGQGLQFLFEYFSETQRNKGNFPGRFSGRQFSNSRSEMNVSTLELGDSALYLCASSPSSAREQYFGPGTRLTVT.

V and J are TRBV15 and TRBJ2-3; maybe TRBD2 (6 bases). This CDR3 is 14 amino acids long. The germline V and J ends were trimmed by 6 bases and 0 bases, with 10 bases remaining between them. Germline V lookup: CDR1 LNHNV, CDR2 YYDKDF (reference sequence). This chain's CDR3 is CATRAGGSTDTQYF. The CDR3 nucleotides read TGTGCCACCAGGGCCGGGGGTAGCACAGATACGCAGTATTTT. Looking up the rest from reference TRBV15 and TRBJ2-3 gives the full variable domain: DAMVIQNPRYQVTQFGKPVTLSCSQTLNHNVMYWYQQKSSQAPKLLFHYYDKDFNNEADTPDNFQSRRPNTSFCFLDIRSPGLGDTAMYLCATRAGGSTDTQYFGPGTRLTVL.

J is TRBJ1-1 and V is TRBV5-1; D remains unclear. The CDR3 runs 11 residues. V was pared by 3 bases and J by 5 bases, with 5 bases between. Germline loops: CDR1 SGHRS, CDR2 YFSETQ. The CDR3 DNA reads as TGCGCCAGCAGCTCGAAGACTGAAGCTTTCTTT. It translates to CASSSKTEAFF.

The J gene is TRBJ2-7, the V gene TRBV7-8; TRBD2 matches at 11 bases. From germline, CDR1 is SGHVS and CDR2 FQNEAQ. This CDR3 comprises 17 residues. Trimming removed 2 bases from V and 5 bases from J; junction bases left unmatched: 11. In nucleotides, the CDR3 is TGTGCCAGCAGCTTACTTCCAACTAGCGGGAGCACCAACGAGCAGTACTTC. Residues: CASSLLPTSGSTNEQYF.

The sample holds a few counts of this clonotype. This chain uses TRBV7-2 with TRBJ2-1; D gene uncertain. The CDR3 length is 14 residues. Trimming took off 1 base at V and 6 bases at J, with 10 bases between the two ends. Germline V lookup: CDR1 SGHTA, CDR2 FQGNSA. The DNA for the CDR3 is TGTGCCAGCAGCTTAGGATACGGGTCCAATGAGCAGTTCTTC. It codes for CASSLGYGSNEQFF.

A few counts support this clonotype. V is TRBV5-1 and J is TRBJ1-2; D is ambiguous. V dropped 1 base and J dropped 0 bases, with 7 bases sitting between them. There are 14 residues in the CDR3. The germline gives CDR1 SGHRS, CDR2 YFSETQ. CDR3 sequence reads: CASSLTAANYGYTF. CDR3 in DNA: TGCGCCAGCAGCTTGACAGCAGCTAACTATGGCTACACCTTC.

This clonotype was counted only a few times. CDR3 DNA: TGTGCCAGCAGTTTCGTCGACAGGGTGACTATGTTCTTC. Residues: CASSFVDRVTMFF. V is TRBV27 and J is TRBJ2-1; 7 bases agree with TRBD1. Unmatched junction bases numbered 11, after V lost 3 bases and J lost 15 bases. The CDR3 is 13 amino acids. Germline V gene sequence: CDR1 MNHEY, CDR2 SMNVEV (reference sequence).

The chain couples TRBV5-5 to TRBJ2-7, with TRBD1 identical over 7 bases. The CDR3 runs 13 residues. V lost 2 bases, J lost 9 bases, and 8 bases stayed unmatched. Germline V gene sequence: CDR1 SGHKS, CDR2 YYEKEE (reference sequence). The CDR3 loop reads CASSLARGLVQYF. The CDR3 DNA sequence: TGTGCCAGCAGCTTAGCGAGGGGGCTGGTGCAGTACTTC.

This clonotype was counted between two and nine times. The chain links TRBV20-1 to TRBJ2-7; no clear D gene. This CDR3 region has 13 residues. With 6 bases removed from V and 2 bases from J, the gap between germline ends came to 14 bases. Germline loops: CDR1 DFQATT, CDR2 SNEGSKA (reference sequence). The CDR3 here is CSARSQTTYEQYF. The CDR3, as DNA: TGCAGTGCAAGGTCACAAACGACCTACGAGCAGTACTTC.

The J gene is TRBJ2-7, the V gene TRBV4-1; D might be TRBD1 (5 bases). Germline V gives CDR1 MGHRA, CDR2 YSYEKL. CDR3 size: 16 residues. The germline V and J ends were trimmed by 4 bases and 6 bases, with 22 bases remaining between them. CDR3 loop: CASSPRYEVGASEQYF. The DNA for the CDR3 is TGCGCCAGCAGCCCAAGATATGAGGTTGGGGCGAGCGAGCAGTACTTC.

The chain links TRBV7-2 to TRBJ2-3; 7 positions match TRBD2. The CDR3 sequence is 17 residues long. The ends lost 1 base at V and 1 base at J; junction bases unmatched: 8. Germline CDR1 reads SGHTA; CDR2 reads FQGNSA. CDR3 sequence: CASSLVAPGGGTDTQYF. The CDR3 nucleotides are TGTGCCAGCAGCTTAGTGGCGCCGGGAGGAGGCACAGATACGCAGTATTTT. The full variable domain, rest sourced from reference TRBV7-2 and TRBJ2-3, is GAGVSQSPSNKVTEKGKDVELRCDPISGHTALYWYRQSLGQGLEFLIYFQGNSAPDKSGLPSDRFSAERTGGSVSTLTIQRTQQEDSAVYLCASSLVAPGGGTDTQYFGPGTRLTVL.

The chain links TRBV20-1 to TRBJ2-7; D is perhaps TRBD2 (5 bases). This CDR3 contains 16 residues. Between the trimmed V and J ends, which lost 0 bases and 2 bases, there was a span of 17 bases. Germline CDR1 is DFQATT and CDR2 is SNEGSKA (reference sequence). The chain's CDR3 is CSARDPSRAGAYEQYF. In nucleotides, the CDR3 is TGCAGTGCTAGAGATCCCTCCCGAGCCGGGGCCTACGAGCAGTACTTC.

V is TRBV20-1 and J is TRBJ2-7; TRBD1 aligns across 8 bases. CDR1 is DFQATT and CDR2 is SNEGSKA in the germline V gene (reference sequence). The CDR3 runs 14 residues. The ends lost 4 bases at V and 7 bases at J; junction bases unmatched: 12. DNA of the CDR3: TGCAGTGCTAACCGACAGGGGCCCGTGGGGGAGCAGTACTTC. Amino acid sequence: CSANRQGPVGEQYF.

V and J are TRBV20-1 and TRBJ1-1; D possibly corresponds to TRBD1 (6 bases). The CDR3 contains 13 residues. V lost 6 bases and J lost 8, with 19 bases in between. The germline V gene has CDR1 DFQATT and CDR2 SNEGSKA (reference sequence). The CDR3 coding sequence is TGCAGTGCGTCAAGTGAGGGGGGAGAGGAAGCTTTCTTT. Translating it yields CSASSEGGEEAFF.